This is a list of T cell receptor beta chains from one sample in a study of cytomegalovirus exposure and HLA in healthy donors. The protocol was immunoSEQ multiplex PCR, while the TCRdb copy is restricted to in-frame clones and leaves out a portion. This sample yields over 150,000 clones, of which about four fifths are seen a single time; approximately 6.7% belongs to the top ten. The sample consisted of PBMCs. Every receptor here comes from a man aged 30-40 years in good health and CMV-seropositive. CDR3s include the opening cysteine and the closing phenylalanine or tryptophan. The order of the fields is D gene, V gene, J gene, clone size, CDR3 protein, CDR3 DNA. The D gene is left open where the match is weak. Clone size is not always given. Where it is, it says once, few, many or a class for expanded clones.

-	TRBV9	TRBJ1-5	few	CASSVETGGQPQHF	TGTGCCAGCAGCGTAGAGACAGGCGGACAGCCCCAGCATTTT
TRBD1	TRBV19	TRBJ1-5	few	CASSTQGQGQPQHF	TGTGCCAGTAGTACCCAGGGACAGGGTCAGCCCCAGCATTTT
-	TRBV2	TRBJ1-1	once	CASSDRQGPPLMNTEAFF	TGTGCCAGCAGTGATAGGCAGGGCCCTCCCCTCATGAACACTGAAGCTTTCTTT
-	TRBV7-9	TRBJ2-7	-	CSSSPAYEQYF	TGTTCCAGCAGTCCCGCCTACGAGCAGTACTTC
-	TRBV6-4	TRBJ2-3	many	CASSESGSTDTQYF	TGTGCCAGCAGTGAGTCGGGGAGCACAGATACGCAGTATTTT
-	TRBV15	TRBJ1-4	-	CATSRETGGNEKLFF	TGTGCCACCAGCAGGGAGACAGGCGGTAATGAAAAACTGTTTTTT
TRBD1	TRBV10-1	TRBJ2-2	-	CASSVGQGAITGELFF	TGCGCCAGCAGTGTCGGACAGGGGGCGATCACCGGGGAGCTGTTTTTT
-	TRBV28	TRBJ2-7	-	CASAGERVFYEQYF	TGTGCCAGCGCAGGGGAGAGGGTTTTCTACGAGCAGTACTTC
TRBD2	TRBV29-1	TRBJ2-1	-	CSVGSGRAVNNEQFF	TGCAGCGTTGGAAGCGGGAGGGCCGTAAATAATGAGCAGTTCTTC
-	TRBV5-1	TRBJ2-7	-	CASSPRGFPSYEQYF	TGCGCCAGCAGCCCAAGGGGCTTCCCCTCCTACGAGCAGTACTTC
-	TRBV6-4	TRBJ1-1	-	CASIIRAENTEAFF	TGTGCCAGCATCATCAGGGCGGAGAACACTGAAGCTTTCTTT
TRBD2	TRBV7-8	TRBJ2-5	few	CASSSSEGLAGGETQYF	TGTGCCAGCAGCTCCAGTGAAGGACTAGCGGGGGGGGAGACCCAGTACTTC
-	TRBV30	TRBJ1-1	-	CAWSGRSGTEAFF	TGTGCCTGGAGTGGCCGGAGTGGGACTGAAGCTTTCTTT
-	TRBV25-1	TRBJ1-1	-	CASSPFAGRESTEAFF	TGTGCCAGCAGTCCTTTTGCGGGGAGGGAGAGCACTGAAGCTTTCTTT
TRBD1	TRBV6-5	TRBJ2-3	-	CASSYSTGGETDTQYF	TGTGCCAGCAGTTACTCGACAGGGGGGGAGACAGATACGCAGTATTTT
TRBD1	TRBV30	TRBJ1-4	-	CAWSSDRGYEKLFF	TGTGCCTGGAGTTCGGACAGGGGATATGAAAAACTGTTTTTT
TRBD2	TRBV6-5	TRBJ2-1	-	CASRFSGGEQFF	TGTGCCAGCAGATTTAGCGGGGGTGAGCAGTTCTTC
TRBD2	TRBV7-9	TRBJ2-2	few	CASSFRARERITGELFF	TGTGCCAGCAGCTTCAGGGCGCGGGAGCGGATCACCGGGGAGCTGTTTTTT
-	TRBV14	TRBJ2-7	-	CASSQGWAGPSSRAYEQYF	TGTGCCAGCAGCCAAGGCTGGGCGGGGCCATCCTCCCGGGCCTACGAGCAGTACTTC
TRBD2	TRBV7-9	TRBJ2-1	many	CASSSREGYYNEQFF	TGTGCCAGCAGCTCGCGGGAGGGCTATTACAATGAGCAGTTCTTC
-	TRBV6-5	TRBJ2-1	-	CASSLGLYSYNEQFF	TGTGCCAGCAGCCTGGGGCTATACTCCTACAATGAGCAGTTCTTC
-	TRBV9	TRBJ2-1	-	CASSVSGTSSYNEQFF	TGTGCCAGCAGCGTGTCCGGGACATCCTCCTACAATGAGCAGTTCTTC
-	TRBV11-2	TRBJ2-3	once	CASSLGGLETQYF	TGTGCCAGCAGCTTAGGGGGCCTGGAAACGCAGTATTTT
TRBD2	TRBV7-2	TRBJ2-7	-	CASSLGPSTLAGNTYEQYF	TGTGCCAGCAGCTTAGGTCCCAGTACACTAGCGGGTAATACCTACGAGCAGTACTTC